This TCR beta chain was retrieved from a study of cytomegalovirus exposure and HLA in healthy donors. Details on this clone: Its specificity is not known.

Points from the study as a whole: Later work associated approximately 17,000 TCR beta sequences with HLA alleles at 0.05 false discovery rate. Associated with cytomegalovirus, according to the listing, were around 170 TCR beta chains. A later analysis showed that HLA-associated TCR beta chains had undergone more clonal expansion than equally common others.

PCR involved 60 Vbeta and 13 Jbeta primers. Per the study methods: Roughly 11 million shared chains were among around 78 million unique TCR beta chains counted in a later analysis. The protocol was immunoSEQ multiplex PCR, while the TCRdb copy is restricted to in-frame clones and leaves out a portion. V, J and clone size derive from that table, while D and trimming were established from the DNA sequence. The sample table includes about 170,000 clones. Sequences were obtained from PBMCs. This TCR was sampled from a woman under 30 in good health and CMV-seropositive.

CDR3 protein: CASSLVAPAQETQYF. The CDR3 region has the DNA TGTGCCAGCAGCTTAGTAGCCCCCGCCCAAGAGACCCAGTACTTC. This sequence joins TRBV11-2 and TRBJ2-5, with D unresolved. The germline CDR1 and CDR2 sequences are SGHAT and FQNNGV. V gave up 1 base and J gave up 1 base, with 10 bases separating them. CDR3 length equals 15 residues.